This T cell receptor (beta chain) stems from a study of CD8+ T cells in alopecia areata. Sorting separated CD4+ and CD8+ T cells out of PBMCs. Isolated RNA was reverse transcribed into cDNA used as the sequencing template. The data were produced by immunoSEQ multiplex PCR, yet TCRdb's version contains in-frame clones alone and is incomplete. This sample has over 150,000 clones, with more than 55% found just once. This clone was seen a handful of times. Antigen: not known. The germline V gene has CDR1 SEHNR and CDR2 FQNEAQ (reference sequence). The CDR3 has 13 residues. V lost 5 bases and J lost 2; bases outside the gene matches: 2. Study-level findings and limits: For lesional scalp, especially alopecia totalis/universalis, clonality was higher than in normal scalp. In patients, TCRs were shared less clearly than in mice, and HLA may possibly be involved.

Sequencing was carried out using CD8+ T cells sorted from blood. The gene calls are TRBV7-9 and TRBJ1-2; 7 nucleotides match TRBD1. This sequence originates from a human donor in good health. The CDR3 region is CASSQGGNYGYTF. The DNA for the CDR3 is TGTGCCAGCAGCCAGGGGGGGAACTATGGCTACACCTTC.